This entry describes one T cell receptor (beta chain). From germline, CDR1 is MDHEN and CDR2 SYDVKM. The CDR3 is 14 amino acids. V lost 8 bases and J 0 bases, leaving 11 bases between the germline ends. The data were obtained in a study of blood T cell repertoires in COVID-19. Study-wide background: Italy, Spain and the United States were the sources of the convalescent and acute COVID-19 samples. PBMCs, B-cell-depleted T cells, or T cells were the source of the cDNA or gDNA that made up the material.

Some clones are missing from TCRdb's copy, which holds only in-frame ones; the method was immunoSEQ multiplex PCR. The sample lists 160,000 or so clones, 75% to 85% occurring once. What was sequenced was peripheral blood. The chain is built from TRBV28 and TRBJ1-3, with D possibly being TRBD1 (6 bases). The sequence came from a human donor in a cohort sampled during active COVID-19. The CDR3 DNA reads TGTGCCAGCCTCAGAGGGGGCTCTGGAAACACCATATATTTT. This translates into CASLRGGSGNTIYF.